This TCR beta chain was documented in a study of cytomegalovirus exposure and HLA in healthy donors (dated by TCRdb to the late 2010s). With regard to the full study: An earlier analysis of several hundred of the donors reported about 280 Gb of sequence data and 95 million to 120 million unique TCR beta sequences obtained from roughly 180 million T cells. In a later analysis, previously published TCR beta repertoires from several hundred donors were re-analyzed and high-resolution HLA genotyping was added so that TCR occurrence patterns could be studied. The study was designed to test whether signatures of past pathogen exposure could be identified by cataloging public T cell receptors. Of the approximately 400 genotyped donors, approximately 83% fell in the genetic ancestry cluster associated with self-reported Caucasian donors. The study used immunosequencing to profile the T cell repertoires of several hundred subjects and linked those repertoires to cytomegalovirus serostatus. Roughly 5 DR-DQ haplotypes were handled as single units for association and clustering, since linkage in the cohort was strong. A later genetic analysis used genome-wide SNP genotypes for about 65% of the roughly 700 donors, treating that subset as a discovery cohort. Alongside the repertoire data, information on donor age, sex, ethnicity and CMV serostatus was compiled. Approximately 300 gigabases of sequencing data and approximately 91 million unique TCR sequences made up an early release that covered fewer than 650 HLA-typed donors. HLA typing covered class I and class II loci at four-digit resolution. An earlier analysis of some 600 of the donors applied high-throughput TCR beta sequencing to assess whether each TCR beta V gene segment acted as functional or pseudogenic. Typing coverage varied by locus: roughly 620-640 donors for A, B, C, DRB1 and DQB1; roughly 520 for DQA1; over 600 for DPA1; approximately 470 for DPB1. Along with the roughly 670-subject first cohort, a separate validation cohort of roughly 110 different subjects was used. Among around 400 genotyped donors of the cohort, an average of roughly 230,000 unique TCR beta nucleotide sequences was sequenced per donor, of which 15% to 20% were non-productive. The later analysis used no new phenotypic data to find candidate immune exposures, relying instead on TCR beta sequences and their occurrence across donors. All discovery cohort repertoires had been generated on a single sequencing platform. To predict cytomegalovirus infection status, the study combined high-throughput TCR immunosequencing, statistical association of individual TCRs with disease status, and machine learning.

The cohort consisted of 650 to 850 healthy bone marrow donors. All cohort members were sampled while nominally healthy, although unrecorded immune exposures were likely present. The donor was CMV seropositive and was included in the group of 300 or so seropositive cohort members. A peripheral blood sample was provided by each donor, and peripheral blood mononuclear cells were used for TCR beta sequencing. The Qiagen DNeasy Blood Extraction Kit was used to extract genomic DNA from the blood cell samples. General findings and caveats noted by the study authors: Immune exposure information for the cohort was limited to CMV serostatus. Most TCR sequences were observed very rarely across donors, whereas some public TCRs were present in many individuals. Presence/absence analyses assumed roughly uniform sequencing depth across donors, an assumption that may not hold. Because counts were too low, seventeen rarely observed V segments, including chromosome 9 orphons, were excluded from the earlier analysis of some 540 of the donors. According to a later analysis, most CMV-associated TCR beta chains appeared to be HLA-restricted, and the HLA associations seemed to be driven largely by CMV exposure. A later analysis found that HLA-associated TCR beta chains were more clonally expanded and had lower generation probabilities than equally common non-associated chains. Compared with the approximately 670-donor mean, donors in an Asian-associated ancestry cluster had fewer N-insertions in productive TCRs, according to a later genetic analysis. In this cohort, only TCR beta chains were sequenced, and detectable features were limited by the absence of alpha or paired-chain data. A further reported finding was that TCR beta sequences accurately predicted the HLA-A and HLA-B alleles for most subjects in the first cohort. A total of 150 or so TCR beta chains were listed by the study as associated with cytomegalovirus. According to a later analysis, TCR association rates differed among HLA loci, with DRB1 alleles showing the most associated TCRs and HLA-C alleles showing the fewest. A cluster of highly shared sequence variants was judged likely to represent a technical artifact of the sequencing pipeline. At a false discovery rate of 0.05, a later analysis linked some 17,000 TCR beta sequences to specific HLA alleles. Because the 87-base-pair reads could not distinguish some IMGT-functional V segments, including TRBV6-2 and TRBV6-3, those segments were excluded. A later genetic analysis associated a missense DCLRE1C variant with V-gene and J-gene trimming of TCR beta chains, and an independent cohort replicated the association. According to the authors, the approach could potentially be generalized to other disease states and immunological phenotypes. Strong co-occurrence of HLA alleles, especially DR and DQ, made assigning TCR associations to individual alleles difficult. A later analysis reported that several top co-occurrence clusters appeared linked to parvovirus B19, influenza, CMV and Epstein-Barr virus. In both the original and validation cohorts, the classifier was reported to diagnose cytomegalovirus status with high specificity and sensitivity. Broadly in line with IMGT annotations, most TCR beta V segments showed up in productive rearrangements about 90% or about 30% of the time in an earlier analysis of around 600 of the donors. Because HLA typing was unavailable for some donors at each locus, only the typed subset was used in association tests. Linkage disequilibrium might explain the correlated functional status among segregating V segments, but an unknown experimental factor could not be ruled out. A few of the identified cytomegalovirus-associated TCR beta chains were confirmed in vitro to be specific for cytomegalovirus antigens.

Comments on this clone: Its antigen target is currently unknown. The record has no base qualities; no much larger clone is one base away.

Receptors were amplified or captured by the immunoSEQ multiplex PCR assay. For the multiplex PCR, a mixture combining 60 forward primers for TCR Vbeta segments and 13 reverse primers for TCR Jbeta segments was used. The CDR3 region of rearranged TCR beta genes was amplified from genomic DNA with a multiplex PCR assay. The Illumina HiSeq System was used to sequence the amplified TCR beta libraries as 87-base-pair reads. From the authors' description of their analysis: A later analysis tallied approximately 87 million unique TCR beta chains across the 666 repertoires, and around 12 million of those chains were shared by two or more donors. Raw reads were error-corrected and collapsed into unique sequences by a nearest-neighbor algorithm in which closely related sequences were merged to remove PCR and sequencing errors. CDR3 sequences were aligned to IMGT reference sequences to assign V, D and J gene segments. For a sequence to be retained, a match of at least six nucleotides was required to both a V gene segment and a J gene segment. A rearrangement was called productive if the CDR3 had no stop codons and remained in frame with V and J, and every other rearrangement was called non-productive. Following IMGT convention, CDR3 was defined as the stretch from the second conserved V-encoded cysteine up to the conserved J-encoded phenylalanine. The earlier analysis of 450 to 750 of the donors excluded any sequence lacking an unambiguous match to a single V gene segment. An earlier analysis of around 600 of the donors classified V segments as functional when productive rearrangements were above 56.7% and as segregating when the standard deviation between donors was above 5%. A statistical classification framework was developed to diagnose cytomegalovirus status using the catalog of TCR beta chain sequences. In a later analysis, V and J genes were assigned by comparing TCR nucleotide sequences against IMGT/GENE-DB human TR gene sequences. Using the TCRdist pipeline, a later analysis assigned CDR3 sequences along with most-parsimonious VDJ recombination scenarios. In a later analysis, each TCR beta chain was defined by its CDR3 amino acid sequence together with its V-gene family, and reads without a unique V-gene family were excluded. To address suspected cross-contamination and a sequencing artifact, a later analysis removed under 600 highly shared, low-generation-probability nucleotide sequences. In a later analysis, a clonal expansion index was calculated for each public chain from normalized within-repertoire ranks of inferred template counts. In a later analysis, generation probabilities were computed using a VDJ recombination model fitted to out-of-frame rearrangements, and the results were checked against IGoR. In a later analysis, TCR-TCR, TCR-HLA and TCR-CMV co-occurrence was scored with hypergeometric tests, and a repertoire-size bias correction was applied to TCR pairs. False discovery rates were estimated in a later analysis by permuting HLA or CMV assignments 20 times. In a later analysis, co-occurring TCRs were grouped using DBSCAN, with TCRdist sequence similarity added in when clustering inside HLA-allele-positive subsets. Co-occurrence clustering excluded repertoires with fewer than 30,000 or more than 120,000 public chains, plus five with anomalous nucleotide sharing. TCRdb stores this immuneACCESS table with in-frame sequences only. Part of the clones is absent; in the studies checked, under half of the shortfall reflects unresolved V genes, and no reason is known for the rest. V and J calls and clone size are those listed in that table; D and trimming were worked out from the DNA. Counted in this sample were 55,000 to 70,000 clones; under 80% of them appeared once. Approximately 4.8% of the sample is in the top ten clones.

The germline V gene encodes CDR1 SEHNR and CDR2 FQNEAQ (reference sequence). Trimmed from V: 2 bases; trimmed from J: 5 bases; junction bases lacking a gene match: 4. Counted from cysteine to phenylalanine, this CDR3 has 16 amino acids. Only the CDR3 region is kept as DNA, spanning 48 bases read in frame from base 1. The chain links TRBV7-9 with TRBJ2-3, with 13 central nucleotides matching TRBD2. Sequenced input: PBMCs. The clonotype was recovered from a male donor in good health and CMV-seropositive. CDR3 region: CASSLTSGGAGDTQYF. The DNA sequence is given as TGTGCCAGCAGCTTAACTAGCGGGGGGGCCGGAGATACGCAGTATTTT.